The rows below give T cell receptor beta chains drawn from one sample of a study of T cell repertoires in cytomegalovirus infection. These TCRs are of unknown antigen specificity. A single record per CDR3 protein comes from TCRdb applying MiXCR to the reads. The table shows 400,000 to 600,000 distinct CDR3 sequences, with 40% to 50% occurring only once. Sequenced here: cultured PBMCs, sampled from culture after CMV antigen stimulation. The receptors come from a human donor in good health (CMV status not recorded). Some clones in this sample may be carry-over from other donors' samples. The CDR3 runs from the conserved cysteine through the conserved F or W. D genes are given only for firm matches. Not all rows give a size; the values are once, few, many and, for expanded clones, a class.

>TRBD2|many|TRBV7-2|TRBJ2-3
CASSSPTSSGGDQDTQYF
TGTGCCAGCAGCTCACCCACCTCTAGCGGGGGGGATCAAGATACGCAGTATTTT
>NA|few|TRBV12-3/TRBV12-4|TRBJ2-1
CASSLAPKGNEQFF
TGTGCCAGCAGTTTAGCGCCAAAGGGAAATGAGCAGTTCTTC
>NA|NA|TRBV27|TRBJ2-2
CASSIGGHAGGELFF
TGTGCCAGCAGTATCGGGGGACATGCCGGAGGGGAGCTGTTTTTT
>NA|NA|TRBV28|TRBJ1-2
CASSFGGFGYTF
TGTGCCAGCAGTTTCGGTGGGTTCGGCTACACCTTC
>TRBD1|NA|TRBV6-1|TRBJ2-7
CASSRTGTGFYEQYF
TGTGCCAGCAGCCGAACGGGGACAGGGTTTTACGAGCAGTACTTC
>NA|NA|TRBV4-1|TRBJ1-2
CASSQVVGHYGYTF
TGCGCCAGCAGCCAAGTCGTGGGTCACTATGGCTACACCTTC
>NA|NA|TRBV7-2|TRBJ1-5
CASSLGGARPSQHF
TGTGCCAGCAGCTTAGGGGGGGCTCGGCCGTCCCAGCATTTT
>NA|NA|TRBV7-2|TRBJ2-3
CASSRSQADTQYF
TGTGCCAGCAGCCGCTCTCAAGCGGATACGCAGTATTTT
>TRBD1|NA|TRBV6-1|TRBJ1-2
CASSEAPGQPRFGYGYTF
TGTGCCAGCAGTGAAGCGCCGGGACAGCCCCGATTCGGCTATGGCTACACCTTC
>NA|NA|TRBV7-2|TRBJ2-5
CASSLYWGTGETQYF
TGTGCCAGCAGCTTATATTGGGGTACTGGGGAGACCCAGTACTTC
>TRBD1|NA|TRBV7-2|TRBJ2-3
CASSIQGSDTQYF
TGTGCCAGCAGCATACAGGGGTCAGATACGCAGTATTTT
>NA|NA|TRBV5-4|TRBJ1-1
CASSSEGSLTEAFF
TGTGCCAGCAGCTCGGAGGGCAGTTTGACTGAAGCTTTCTTT
>TRBD1|few|TRBV5-5|TRBJ1-2
CASSLAQGALNYGYTF
TGTGCCAGCAGCTTGGCCCAGGGGGCTCTGAACTATGGCTACACCTTC
>NA|NA|TRBV20-1|TRBJ2-7
CSARDSTYEQYF
TGCAGTGCTAGGGACAGCACCTACGAGCAGTACTTC
>TRBD1|NA|TRBV12-3/TRBV12-4|TRBJ2-7
CASSWTDRASYEQYF
TGTGCCAGCAGTTGGACCGACAGGGCTTCCTACGAGCAGTACTTC
>NA|NA|TRBV12-3/TRBV12-4|TRBJ1-2
CASSRGGALRYTF
TGTGCCAGCAGCAGGGGAGGGGCCCTCCGCTACACCTTC
>NA|few|TRBV11-2|TRBJ1-5
CASSLDRTNQPQHF
TGTGCCAGCAGCTTAGATCGCACGAATCAGCCCCAGCATTTT
>NA|NA|TRBV19|TRBJ2-2
CASSPQVTGELFF
TGTGCCAGTAGTCCACAGGTTACCGGGGAGCTGTTTTTT
>NA|NA|TRBV12-3/TRBV12-4|TRBJ2-3
CASSFRTIGSTDTQYF
TGTGCCAGCAGTTTTAGGACAATCGGGAGCACAGATACGCAGTATTTT
>NA|NA|TRBV7-2|TRBJ2-3
CASSLLGPTDTQYF
TGTGCCAGCAGCCTACTCGGACCCACGGATACGCAGTATTTT
>NA|NA|TRBV11-1|TRBJ1-6
CASSLVGHRPSPLHF
TGTGCCAGCAGCTTAGTTGGACACCGGCCTTCACCCCTCCACTTT
>NA|once|TRBV7-2|TRBJ2-7
CASSFGTWTYEQYF
TGTGCCAGCAGCTTTGGGACATGGACCTACGAGCAGTACTTC
>NA|few|TRBV6-2/TRBV6-3|TRBJ2-3
CASSYSTSTDTQYF
TGTGCCAGCAGTTACTCGACGAGCACAGATACGCAGTATTTT
>TRBD1|NA|TRBV12-3/TRBV12-4|TRBJ2-1
CASSAQGAAIGEQFF
TGTGCCAGCAGTGCACAGGGGGCGGCTATCGGTGAGCAGTTCTTC
>NA|NA|TRBV6-2/TRBV6-3|TRBJ1-2
CASTPRSLRYTF
TGTGCCAGCACTCCTAGAAGCCTCCGCTACACCTTC
>NA|NA|TRBV28|TRBJ2-2
CASSLPRDTGELFF
TGTGCCAGCAGTTTACCCAGGGACACCGGGGAGCTGTTTTTT
>NA|NA|TRBV5-4|TRBJ2-7
CASSLKGYEQYF
TGTGCCAGCAGCTTGAAGGGGTACGAGCAGTACTTC
>TRBD1|NA|TRBV12-3/TRBV12-4|TRBJ1-3
CASSLAPNQGGRGNTIYF
TGTGCCAGCAGTTTAGCTCCGAACCAAGGGGGCCGCGGAAACACCATATATTTT
>NA|NA|TRBV28|TRBJ1-1
CASSLFDWNTEAFF
TGTGCCAGCAGTTTATTTGACTGGAACACTGAAGCTTTCTTT
>NA|many|TRBV6-1|TRBJ1-1
CAIRRPGLNTEAFF
TGTGCTATCCGAAGGCCAGGGTTGAACACTGAAGCTTTCTTT
>NA|NA|TRBV7-8|TRBJ2-2
CASRGMRANTGELFF
TGTGCCAGCAGGGGGATGAGGGCGAACACCGGGGAGCTGTTTTTT
>NA|many|TRBV7-2|TRBJ2-1
CASSLIGNEQFF
TGTGCCAGCAGCTTAATCGGCAATGAGCAGTTCTTC
>NA|NA|TRBV6-2/TRBV6-3|TRBJ1-5
CASRLRTLNQPQHF
TGTGCCAGCAGGCTAAGGACACTGAATCAGCCCCAGCATTTT
>NA|once|TRBV28|TRBJ2-5
CAIAQKFRYQETQYF
TGTGCCATCGCGCAGAAGTTCAGGTACCAAGAGACCCAGTACTTC
>NA|NA|TRBV7-9|TRBJ1-4
CASNAPTNEKLFF
TGTGCCAGCAATGCCCCAACTAATGAAAAACTGTTTTTT
>NA|NA|TRBV7-8|TRBJ2-7
CASSPPGGLSEQYF
TGTGCCAGCAGCCCCCCCGGGGGGCTTAGCGAGCAGTACTTC
>NA|NA|TRBV12-5|TRBJ2-2
CASVLRVAEQTGELFF
TGTGCTAGTGTTCTGCGGGTAGCGGAGCAAACCGGGGAGCTGTTTTTT
>NA|NA|TRBV10-2|TRBJ2-5
CASSEGRGETQYF
TGCGCCAGCAGTGAGGGTCGGGGGGAGACCCAGTACTTC